One TCR beta chain is described in this entry. This sample was taken from a study of shared clonotypes between healthy human individuals. Study in general: Three CD4 naive, three CD4 memory, two CD8 naive and one CD8 memory plate were used per donor.

This CDR3 has 13 amino acids. From germline, CDR1 is PRHDT and CDR2 FYEKMQ (reference sequence). V gave up 6 bases and J gave up 5 bases, with 13 bases separating them. It was 200 to 250 ng DNA, about 30,000 T cell genomes, that sorted-subset replicate PCRs used. The assay was immunoSEQ multiplex PCR, and TCRdb's table has in-frame clones only and misses some. The sample carries some 630,000 clones, 96% recorded once. Selected positively for CCR7 and CD45RO-negative, naive CD8 cells excluded terminally differentiated effector memory CD45RA+ cells. This clonotype originated in a woman aged 25 to 45 in good health. The chain uses TRBV13 and TRBJ1-1, with unresolved D. Sequencing used naive CD8+ T cells sorted from blood. The CDR3 reads CASSPFLGTEAFF. In DNA, the CDR3 is TGTGCCAGCAGTCCTTTTCTTGGGACTGAAGCTTTCTTT.